Below, 2 T cell receptor beta chains from the same sample are listed, as sequenced in a study of technical replicates of blood from a few donors. TCRdb keeps only in-frame clones here, not all; method: immunoSEQ multiplex PCR. The data contain some 77,000 clones, 90% to 95% of them seen just once; the ten biggest clones take up approximately 0.4%. Sequencing was carried out using T cells isolated from PBMCs. The receptors shown here come from a human donor in good health.

The chain has TRBV5-4 and TRBJ2-7; a possible D gene is TRBD2 (6 bases). In germline, CDR1 is SGHNT, CDR2 YYREEE (reference sequence). This CDR3 contains 14 residues. The V and J ends lost 4 bases and 3 bases respectively, with 14 bases between them. CDR3 sequence (DNA): TGTGCCAGCAGCCTGACTAAGACTAGCTACGAGCAGTACTTC. It codes for CASSLTKTSYEQYF.

The table lists this clone with a few counts. This rearrangement joins TRBV6-1 to TRBJ1-5; TRBD1 matches at 7 bases. J lost 4 bases, V lost 0 bases, and 9 bases had no gene match. CDR3 length equals 17 residues. Germline V gene data show CDR1 as MNHNS and CDR2 as SASEGT. In DNA form, the CDR3 reads TGTGCCAGCAGTGAAGCGCTTTATGGGGACAGAAATCAGCCCCAGCATTTT. It specifies CASSEALYGDRNQPQHF.